The 27 T cell receptor beta chains in this list originate from one sample, sequenced in a study of T cell clones after liver transplantation. The assay was immunoSEQ multiplex PCR, and TCRdb's table has in-frame clones only and misses some. The sample includes more than 15,000 clones, approximately 80% of them seen just once. Sequencing used CD8+ T cells from blood, obtained less than 50 months after liver transplant. The receptors derive from a human patient who received a liver transplant. The T cells may partly be graft donor cells.

The chain combines TRBV18 with TRBJ2-2; no reliable D call. Germline V lookup: CDR1 KGHSH, CDR2 LQKENI. V was pared by 2 bases and J by 8 bases, with 12 bases between. The CDR3 extends over 14 amino acids. The CDR3 DNA sequence: TGTGCCAGCTCACCATCAGAATTTTTAGGGGAGCTGTTTTTT. The encoded protein is CASSPSEFLGELFF.

This rearrangement joins TRBV7-3 to TRBJ1-1, with D perhaps TRBD1 (6 bases). The germline V gene encodes CDR1 SGHTA and CDR2 FQGTGA. Trimming left V 3 bases short and J 3 bases short, with 17 bases between. The CDR3 has 16 residues. CDR3 region: CASSFGTRRSDTEAFF. CDR3 nucleotide sequence: TGTGCCAGCAGCTTTGGGACACGGCGGTCAGACACTGAAGCTTTCTTT.

The V call is TRBV4-2, the J call TRBJ1-4; D ambiguous. CDR3 length: 15 amino acids. The ends were cut back, 0 bases at V and 7 bases at J, with 12 bases in the middle. Germline V CDR1 and CDR2: LGHNA, YNFKEQ. CDR3 loop: CASSQDLEKGEKLFF. CDR3 nucleotides: TGTGCCAGCAGCCAAGATCTTGAGAAAGGTGAAAAACTGTTTTTT.

The chain carries TRBV4-3 and TRBJ2-2; D is possibly TRBD2 (5 bases). The CDR3 loop spans 16 amino acids. Germline-derived CDR1 and CDR2 are LGHNA and YSLEER. The V gene lost 0 bases and the J gene lost 4 bases, with 12 bases spanning the gap. The CDR3 DNA reads as TGCGCCAGCAGCCAAGAATCCGGGATGGGCACCGGGGAGCTGTTTTTT. As protein: CASSQESGMGTGELFF.

This clone appeared a single time. The chain has TRBV21-1 and TRBJ2-3; the table's D call of TRBD2 was not tested on the DNA. TRBV21-1 represents a pseudogene. The CDR3 totals 17 residues. This chain's CDR3 is CASSPLEAGGPVDTQYF. DNA of the CDR3: TGTGCCAGCAGCCCCCTGGAAGCGGGAGGGCCTGTAGATACGCAGTATTTT.

The rearrangement links TRBV7-2 to TRBJ1-2; 9 nucleotides match TRBD1. The CDR3 has 15 amino acids. The germline V gene has CDR1 SGHTA and CDR2 FQGNSA. The V gene end was trimmed by 5 bases and the J gene end by 6 bases; junction bases not matched to a gene: 10. CDR3 amino acids: CASSTPDRGSHGYTF. The CDR3 DNA sequence: TGTGCCAGCAGCACCCCGGACAGGGGATCCCATGGCTACACCTTC.

In this sample, this clone turned up a few times. The chain links TRBV9 to TRBJ2-1; 7 nucleotides agree with TRBD1. The CDR3 spans 15 residues. The V gene end was trimmed by 4 bases and the J gene end by 0 bases; junction bases not matched to a gene: 4. CDR1 SGDLS and CDR2 YYNGEE come from the germline V gene. The CDR3 bases are TGTGCCAGCAGCCCCAGGGGGAGCTCCTACAATGAGCAGTTCTTC. Translation gives CASSPRGSSYNEQFF.

The chain is built from TRBV4-1 and TRBJ2-1; D not resolved. This CDR3 spans 14 amino acids. Trimming pared 4 bases from V and 4 bases from J, leaving 11 bases between. Per germline, CDR1 MGHRA and CDR2 YSYEKL. This CDR3 reads CASSPREGYNEQFF. CDR3 nucleotides: TGCGCCAGCAGCCCTCGCGAAGGGTACAATGAGCAGTTCTTC.

The CDR3 here is CASSSPLYPYNEQFF. The DNA of the CDR3 is TGTGCCAGCAGCTCCCCTCTGTACCCCTACAATGAGCAGTTCTTC. The genes are TRBV5-4 and TRBJ2-1; D gene uncertain. The CDR3 extends over 15 amino acids. The V gene lost 3 bases and the J gene lost 2 bases, with 12 bases spanning the gap. Germline lookup yields CDR1 SGHNT and CDR2 YYREEE (reference sequence).

By proportion, this clone is medium-sized (0.01 to 0.1%). This specimen includes other DNA sequences encoding the same CDR3. This chain connects TRBV7-9 to TRBJ2-1; no definite D call. Trimming pared 6 bases from V and 0 bases from J, leaving 6 bases between. The CDR3 covers 13 residues. CDR1 is SEHNR and CDR2 is FQNEAQ in the germline V gene (reference sequence). This chain's CDR3 is CASSRSSYNEQFF. DNA for the CDR3: TGTGCCAGCAGTCGGAGCTCCTACAATGAGCAGTTCTTC.

J is TRBJ1-2 and V is TRBV4-3, with a possible D match to TRBD1 (6 bases). Trimming removed 1 base from V and 1 base from J, with 10 bases in between. This CDR3 is built from 15 residues. Germline CDR1 and CDR2: LGHNA and YSLEER. The CDR3 region is CASSQVRQDNYGYTF. CDR3 nucleotide sequence: TGCGCCAGCAGCCAAGTTCGACAGGATAACTATGGCTACACCTTC.

In this sample, this clone turned up many times. The genes are TRBV7-8 and TRBJ2-1, with 9 bases aligning to TRBD2. Germline loops: CDR1 SGHVS, CDR2 FQNEAQ. J was trimmed by 10 bases and V by 1 base; bases with no gene match: 5. The CDR3 totals 14 residues. The CDR3: CASSLGTSDDEQFF. Here the CDR3 DNA reads TGTGCCAGCAGCTTAGGGACTAGCGATGACGAGCAGTTCTTC.

This clone was observed a few times. The chain employs TRBV5-6 and TRBJ1-5; tentative D call: TRBD1 (5 bases). This CDR3 is built from 16 residues. The V gene lost 2 bases and the J gene lost 0 bases, with 12 bases spanning the gap. The V gene's germline CDR1 is SGHDT and CDR2 YYEEEE. This CDR3 is CASSLNIGDSNQPQHF. In DNA form, the CDR3 reads TGTGCCAGCAGCTTAAATATAGGGGATAGCAATCAGCCCCAGCATTTT.

The chain is built from TRBV7-2 and TRBJ2-2, with D unclear. V was pared by 1 base and J by 7 bases, with 10 bases between. Germline V gene sequence: CDR1 SGHTA, CDR2 FQGNSA. The CDR3 covers 14 residues. CDR3 in amino acids: CASSLVAEFGELFF. Written as DNA, the CDR3 is TGTGCCAGCAGCTTAGTCGCTGAGTTCGGGGAGCTGTTTTTT.

This clone was observed a handful of times. This chain uses TRBV9 with TRBJ2-3; D may be TRBD1 (5 bases). V was clipped by 3 bases and J by 6 bases, with 11 bases between them. CDR1 is SGDLS, CDR2 YYNGEE, per germline. CDR3 length: 13 residues. CDR3 sequence (DNA): TGTGCCAGCAGCGAAAGGGGATGGGATACGCAGTATTTT. This codes for CASSERGWDTQYF.

A note on this clone: The junction departs from germline at one end; a sequencing error may be responsible. The rearrangement joins TRBV5-7 to TRBJ2-1; TRBD2 might be the D (6 bases). TRBV5-7 is marked as an open reading frame, function uncertain. There are 14 residues in the CDR3. As DNA, the CDR3 is TGCGCCAGCAGCTTGGCGGGGAATCACAATGAGCAGTTCTTC. This sequence encodes CASSLAGNHNEQFF.

The CDR3 here is CASTPSDRASYEQYF. The DNA of the CDR3 is TGCGCCAGCACCCCATCCGACAGGGCTTCCTACGAGCAGTACTTC. The chain is built from TRBV5-1 and TRBJ2-7; 7 positions agree with TRBD1. CDR1 and CDR2 from the germline V gene are SGHRS and YFSETQ. After removal of 6 bases from V and 1 base from J, the junction contained 10 bases not matched to a gene. This CDR3 spans 15 amino acids.

This clone has only a few counts. Within the sample, other DNA sequences also encode this same CDR3. This chain links TRBV7-3 with TRBJ2-2, with D tentatively TRBD2 (6 bases). With 3 bases removed from V and 1 base from J, the gap between germline ends came to 9 bases. CDR3 size: 15 residues. CDR1 is SGHTA, CDR2 FQGTGA, per germline. The CDR3 sequence: CASSLLGGNTGELFF. CDR3 DNA: TGTGCCAGCAGCTTGCTGGGGGGGAACACCGGGGAGCTGTTTTTT.

This chain joins TRBV28 and TRBJ1-5; TRBD1 might be the D (5 bases). The germline CDR1 and CDR2 sequences are MDHEN and SYDVKM. This CDR3 has 14 residues. Trimming removed 5 bases from V and 2 bases from J, with 10 bases in between. CDR3 nucleotides: TGTGCCAGCAGTAAGGGGCTGGGCAATCAGCCCCAGCATTTT. It specifies CASSKGLGNQPQHF.

The chain joins TRBV4-1 to TRBJ2-7; no clear D gene. V was clipped by 1 base and J by 6 bases, with 10 bases between them. This CDR3 spans 13 amino acids. Germline CDR1 and CDR2: MGHRA and YSYEKL. CDR3 sequence reads: CASSQGGNLEQYF. The CDR3 nucleotides read TGCGCCAGCAGCCAAGGAGGTAATCTCGAGCAGTACTTC.

This chain connects TRBV7-9 to TRBJ1-4, with D possibly TRBD1 on 5 matching bases. This CDR3 contains 12 residues. Per germline, CDR1 SEHNR and CDR2 FQNEAQ (reference sequence). V dropped 3 bases and J dropped 15 bases, with 14 bases sitting between them. The CDR3, as DNA: TGTGCCAGCAGCTTTCTGGGGGACGGGGTGTTTTTT. Translation gives CASSFLGDGVFF.

There are a few counts of this clone. The J gene is TRBJ1-4, the V gene TRBV9; 8 bases align to TRBD1. Looked up from germline, CDR1 is SGDLS and CDR2 is YYNGEE. The CDR3 spans 16 residues. V lost 5 bases to trimming and J lost 0 bases; unmatched junction nucleotides: 6. CDR3 region: CASSDDRGSTNEKLFF. CDR3 coding DNA: TGTGCCAGCAGTGATGACAGGGGATCAACTAATGAAAAACTGTTTTTT.

The chain joins TRBV7-9 to TRBJ1-6; TRBD1 matches at 7 bases. V trimming: 6 bases; J trimming: 11 bases; junction bases outside the gene matches: 7. Per germline, CDR1 SEHNR and CDR2 FQNEAQ (reference sequence). This CDR3 spans 13 amino acids. CDR3 DNA: TGTGCCAGCAGACCGGAGGGGGCGGCACCCCTCCACTTT. This translates into CASRPEGAAPLHF.

This rearrangement joins TRBV7-2 to TRBJ2-1; TRBD2 might be the D (5 bases). Trimming stripped 3 bases from V and 5 bases from J, with 8 bases between. CDR1 and CDR2 from the germline V gene are SGHTA and FQGNSA. This CDR3 comprises 13 residues. Written as DNA, the CDR3 is TGTGCCAGCAGCTTTACTAGTAACAATGAGCAGTTCTTC. It yields the protein CASSFTSNNEQFF.

This clone turned up a few times. V is TRBV2 and J is TRBJ1-1; D possibly corresponds to TRBD1 (5 bases). The V gene lost 6 bases and the J gene lost 1 base, with 9 bases spanning the gap. CDR3 length equals 13 residues. Germline assignment: CDR1 SNHLY and CDR2 FYNNEI. The CDR3 protein is CASRTTGNTEAFF. CDR3 DNA sequence: TGTGCCAGCAGGACCACAGGGAACACTGAAGCTTTCTTT.

V is TRBV5-1 and J is TRBJ2-3; 12 bases align to TRBD2. CDR1 and CDR2 from the germline V gene are SGHRS and YFSETQ. The CDR3 covers 20 residues. V trimming: 2 bases; J trimming: 0 bases; junction bases outside the gene matches: 13. Written as DNA, the CDR3 is TGCGCCAGCAGCTTTGACCCAGAGACTAGCGGGGGATCTAGCACAGATACGCAGTATTTT. Translating it yields CASSFDPETSGGSSTDTQYF.

The chain employs TRBV9 and TRBJ1-5; D is unresolved. CDR1 is SGDLS, CDR2 YYNGEE, per germline. V lost 0 bases, J lost 1 base, and 2 bases lay in between. This CDR3 contains 13 residues. This chain's CDR3 is CASSVESNQPQHF. The CDR3 DNA reads TGTGCCAGCAGCGTAGAAAGCAATCAGCCCCAGCATTTT.